The source of this T cell receptor beta chain is a study of control samples from healthy donors and cancer patients. Sequencing used immunoSEQ multiplex PCR; TCRdb keeps in-frame clones, though not all of them. This table holds almost 90,000 clones, around nine tenths found once. Germline assignment: CDR1 SGDLS and CDR2 YYNGEE. CDR3 size: 15 residues. Trimming removed 0 bases at V and 1 base at J, with 11 bases between. This clone has only one observation. The same CDR3 can be traced to other DNA sequences in this sample. V and J are TRBV9 and TRBJ2-7; possibly TRBD1 for D (6 bases). The TCR comes from a man between 25 and 39 years old in good health. The source material was blood. CDR3 DNA: TGTGCCAGCAGCGTAGGTCCCAGGGGTTCCTACGAGCAGTACTTC. Amino acid sequence: CASSVGPRGSYEQYF.